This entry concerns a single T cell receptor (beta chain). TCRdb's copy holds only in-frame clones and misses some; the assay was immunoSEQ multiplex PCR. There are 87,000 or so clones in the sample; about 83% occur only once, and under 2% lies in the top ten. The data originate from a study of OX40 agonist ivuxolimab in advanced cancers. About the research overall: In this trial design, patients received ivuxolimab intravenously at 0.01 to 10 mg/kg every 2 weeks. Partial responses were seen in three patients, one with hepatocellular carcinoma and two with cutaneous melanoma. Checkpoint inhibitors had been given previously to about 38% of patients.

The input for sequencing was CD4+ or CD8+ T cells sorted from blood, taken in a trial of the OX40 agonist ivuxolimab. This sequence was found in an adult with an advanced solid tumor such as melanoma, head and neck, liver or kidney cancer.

The CDR3 nucleotides are TGTGCCAGCAGCTTAGAAGGGTTAGGAACTAATGAAAAACTGTTTTTT. Its translation: CASSLEGLGTNEKLFF. The V gene is TRBV7-9, the J gene TRBJ1-4; D uncertain. In germline, CDR1 is SEHNR, CDR2 FQNEAQ (reference sequence). There are 16 residues in the CDR3. Trimming cost V 1 base and J 1 base, with 10 bases left between them.